The next 29 T cell receptor beta chains were all read from a single sample in a study of T cell responses to AZD1222 COVID-19 vaccine. Using immunoSEQ multiplex PCR, the repertoire was profiled, and TCRdb retains in-frame clones only, with some absent. Of around 130,000 clones listed, about nine tenths are singletons. This sample comprised peripheral blood, obtained on day 0 of AZD1222 vaccination. These receptors all come from an adult in good health.

This clone was recorded once. The rearrangement joins TRBV4-2 to TRBJ1-4; TRBD1 is a possible D gene (5 bases). V lost 3 bases and J 3 bases, leaving 14 bases between the germline ends. The V gene's germline CDR1 is LGHNA and CDR2 YNFKEQ. The CDR3 loop spans 16 amino acids. The chain's CDR3 is CASSQRDRAANEKLFF. DNA of the CDR3: TGTGCCAGCAGCCAGCGCGACAGAGCGGCTAATGAAAAACTGTTTTTT.

This clone has just a few counts. The CDR3 nucleotides read TGTGCCAGCCGGAGGGCTAGCGGGGAAGATACGCAGTATTTT. Amino acid sequence: CASRRASGEDTQYF. The chain uses TRBV19 and TRBJ2-3; 9 positions match TRBD2. J lost 5 bases, V lost 9 bases, and 9 bases had no gene match. The CDR3 length is 14 residues. Germline V CDR1 and CDR2: LNHDA, SQIVND (reference sequence).

This CDR3 is CASSQEGGGFQQYF. The CDR3 coding sequence is TGTGCCAGCAGCCAAGAAGGCGGGGGGTTTCAGCAGTACTTC. V gene TRBV3-1 (or the pseudogene TRBV3-2) combines with J gene TRBJ2-7, with 8 positions matching TRBD2. Germline V gene data show CDR1 as LGHDT and CDR2 as YNNKEL (reference sequence). The CDR3 totals 14 residues. V was pared by 0 bases and J by 8 bases, with 6 bases of the junction left unmatched.

This sequence joins TRBV19 and TRBJ1-5, with TRBD1 as a possible D gene (5 bases). The CDR3 has 14 residues. V lost 4 bases and J 4 bases, leaving 11 bases between the germline ends. Looked up from germline, CDR1 is LNHDA and CDR2 is SQIVND (reference sequence). CDR3 sequence: CASSTTRENQPQHF. The DNA for the CDR3 is TGTGCCAGTAGTACAACCAGGGAGAATCAGCCCCAGCATTTT.

The V call is TRBV7-8, the J call TRBJ1-3, with 9 bases identical to TRBD1. The CDR3 covers 16 residues. The J segment lost 2 bases and the V segment lost 3 bases, leaving 5 bases of the junction unmatched. Germline V CDR1 and CDR2: SGHVS, FQNEAQ. The CDR3 spells CASSFGTGTTGNTIYF. CDR3 coding DNA: TGTGCCAGCAGCTTTGGGACAGGGACCACTGGAAACACCATATATTTT. Based on the CDR3 plus reference TRBV7-8 and TRBJ1-3, the full variable domain is GAGVSQSPRYKVAKRGQDVALRCDPISGHVSLFWYQQALGQGPEFLTYFQNEAQLDKSGLPSDRFFAERPEGSVSTLKIQRTQQEDSAVYLCASSFGTGTTGNTIYFGEGSWLTVV.

This CDR3 reads CASSLWTGPGNTIYF. CDR3 sequence (DNA): TGTGCCAGCAGTTTATGGACAGGTCCTGGAAACACCATATATTTT. This sequence joins TRBV28 and TRBJ1-3; possible D gene TRBD1, 6 bases. Deletions cut 0 bases from V and 2 bases from J, with 8 bases between. The CDR3 covers 15 residues. Germline V gene sequence: CDR1 MDHEN, CDR2 SYDVKM.

The V call is TRBV7-2, the J call TRBJ2-1; D remains ambiguous. V was pared by 5 bases and J by 8 bases, with 10 bases between. Germline CDR1 and CDR2: SGHTA and FQGNSA. This CDR3 has 12 residues. The CDR3 here is CASSLGKDEQFF. The DNA of the CDR3 is TGTGCCAGCAGCCTAGGCAAGGATGAGCAGTTCTTC.

This clone appeared a single time. The chain is built from TRBV3-1 (or the pseudogene TRBV3-2) and TRBJ1-3; D perhaps matches TRBD1 (5 bases). Germline loops: CDR1 LGHDT, CDR2 YNNKEL (reference sequence). There are 13 residues in the CDR3. The germline V and J ends were trimmed by 1 base and 6 bases, with 7 bases remaining between them. The CDR3 is CASSQGGANTIYF. CDR3 in DNA: TGTGCCAGCAGCCAAGGAGGGGCAAACACCATATATTTT.

The chain carries TRBV29-1 and TRBJ1-4; possible D gene TRBD1, 5 bases. With 5 bases removed from V and 6 bases from J, the gap between germline ends came to 13 bases. Looked up from germline, CDR1 is SQVTM and CDR2 is ANQGSEA. The CDR3 sequence is 13 residues long. The CDR3 DNA is TGCAGCGTTCCGGGGGGTATAGATGAAAAACTGTTTTTT. Its protein is CSVPGGIDEKLFF.

This clone occurred a few times. V usage is TRBV18 and J usage is TRBJ1-5; D is unresolved. CDR1 is KGHSH, CDR2 LQKENI, per germline. The CDR3 runs to 17 residues. V was cut by 2 bases and J by 2 bases, with 16 bases left in between. CDR3 residues: CASSPSLRNRGNQPQHF. Here the CDR3 DNA reads TGTGCCAGCTCACCATCCCTCCGGAATCGGGGCAATCAGCCCCAGCATTTT. Complete variable domain (other parts from reference TRBV18 and TRBJ1-5): NAGVMQNPRHLVRRRGQEARLRCSPMKGHSHVYWYRQLPEEGLKFMVYLQKENIIDESGMPKERFSAEFPKEGPSILRIQQVVRGDSAAYFCASSPSLRNRGNQPQHFGDGTRLSIL.

This clone has only a few counts. The gene calls are TRBV15 and TRBJ1-5; D is perhaps TRBD1 (6 bases). The V end was cut by 3 bases, the J end by 2 bases, with 11 bases between. The germline CDR1 and CDR2 sequences are LNHNV and YYDKDF (reference sequence). The CDR3 covers 15 residues. CDR3 sequence: CATSRPHRGNQPQHF. CDR3 coding DNA: TGTGCCACCAGCAGGCCCCACAGGGGCAATCAGCCCCAGCATTTT.

The chain uses TRBV11-2 and TRBJ1-1; the D gene is possibly TRBD1 (5 bases). The ends were cut back, 0 bases at V and 0 bases at J, with 8 bases in the middle. This CDR3 comprises 15 residues. CDR1 is SGHAT and CDR2 is FQNNGV in the germline V gene. In DNA, the CDR3 is TGTGCCAGCAGCTTAGAGGGGGGGATGAACACTGAAGCTTTCTTT. Protein: CASSLEGGMNTEAFF.

This sequence joins TRBV4-3 and TRBJ1-2; maybe TRBD1 (5 bases). Germline V gives CDR1 LGHNA, CDR2 YSLEER. This CDR3 is 15 amino acids long. Trimming removed 0 bases at V and 4 bases at J, with 12 bases between. CDR3 loop: CASSQDIQGSYGYTF. The CDR3 DNA reads TGCGCCAGCAGCCAAGATATTCAGGGAAGCTATGGCTACACCTTC.

V usage is TRBV29-1 and J usage is TRBJ2-2; perhaps TRBD1 as D (5 bases). V dropped 1 base and J dropped 4 bases, with 13 bases sitting between them. The V gene's germline CDR1 is SQVTM and CDR2 ANQGSEA. The CDR3 is made up of 15 amino acids. CDR3 amino acids: CSVEGPGKVTGELFF. In DNA form, the CDR3 reads TGCAGCGTTGAAGGCCCAGGGAAGGTCACCGGGGAGCTGTTTTTT.

This clone was counted a single time. The rearrangement uses TRBV6-5 and TRBJ2-3; 7 bases agree with TRBD1. Trimming cost V 4 bases and J 7 bases; bases outside gene matches: 2. Germline V lookup: CDR1 MNHEY, CDR2 SVGAGI. This CDR3 is 12 amino acids long. The CDR3 region is CASSSTGNTQYF. CDR3 nucleotides: TGTGCCAGCAGTTCGACAGGGAATACGCAGTATTTT.

This chain links TRBV12-3 or TRBV12-4 with TRBJ1-2; D uncertain. The CDR3 contains 13 residues. V was cut by 2 bases and J by 0 bases, with 4 bases left in between. The CDR3 reads CASSLMPNYGYTF. DNA of the CDR3: TGTGCCAGCAGTTTAATGCCTAACTATGGCTACACCTTC.

The chain couples TRBV5-1 to TRBJ1-5; 9 bases are shared with TRBD1. CDR1 is SGHRS and CDR2 is YFSETQ in the germline V gene. V shed 4 bases and J 5 bases; nucleotides not matched to a gene: 7. This CDR3 comprises 15 residues. As DNA, the CDR3 is TGCGCCAGCAGCCTTGGACAGGGGAAGGATCAGCCCCAGCATTTT. It specifies CASSLGQGKDQPQHF. Supplemented by reference TRBV5-1 and TRBJ1-5, the full variable domain reads KAGVTQTPRYLIKTRGQQVTLSCSPISGHRSVSWYQQTPGQGLQFLFEYFSETQRNKGNFPGRFSGRQFSNSRSEMNVSTLELGDSALYLCASSLGQGKDQPQHFGDGTRLSIL.

The chain uses TRBV28 and TRBJ1-1, with D maybe TRBD1 (6 bases). The CDR3 loop spans 15 amino acids. The V gene lost 4 bases and the J gene lost 5 bases, with 17 bases spanning the gap. Germline lookup yields CDR1 MDHEN and CDR2 SYDVKM. The CDR3 DNA sequence: TGTGCCAGCAGTTCCGGATGGGGGGGCGGTACTGAAGCTTTCTTT. Its protein is CASSSGWGGGTEAFF.

The chain employs TRBV28 and TRBJ2-3; maybe TRBD1 (6 bases). Germline V gene lookup returns CDR1 MDHEN and CDR2 SYDVKM. The CDR3 extends over 15 amino acids. Trimming cost V 4 bases and J 4 bases, with 15 bases left between them. The CDR3 loop is CASSSRRGGSDTQYF. In DNA form, the CDR3 reads TGTGCCAGCAGTTCCCGTCGAGGGGGATCAGATACGCAGTATTTT. Full variable domain (outside the CDR3, taken from reference TRBV28 and TRBJ2-3): DVKVTQSSRYLVKRTGEKVFLECVQDMDHENMFWYRQDPGLGLRLIYFSYDVKMKEKGDIPEGYSVSREKKERFSLILESASTNQTSMYLCASSSRRGGSDTQYFGPGTRLTVL.

The gene calls are TRBV7-7 and TRBJ2-2; TRBD2 agrees at 8 bases. Trimming at V came to 4 bases and at J to 5 bases, leaving 6 bases not matched to a gene. Germline CDR1 is SSHAT and CDR2 is FNYEAQ (reference sequence). This CDR3 spans 15 amino acids. The CDR3 spells CASSSGGYGTGELFF. CDR3 coding DNA: TGTGCCAGCAGCTCGGGAGGGTATGGTACCGGGGAGCTGTTTTTT.

The rearrangement links TRBV2 to TRBJ1-1, with D maybe TRBD1 (5 bases). This CDR3 contains 14 residues. Trimming left V 5 bases short and J 0 bases short, with 10 bases between. CDR1 is SNHLY, CDR2 FYNNEI, per germline. CDR3 region: CASSKGLVNTEAFF. The CDR3, as DNA: TGTGCCAGCAGTAAGGGACTTGTGAACACTGAAGCTTTCTTT.

The chain employs TRBV19 and TRBJ1-6; tentative D call: TRBD1 (6 bases). The V and J ends lost 8 bases and 12 bases respectively, with 17 bases between them. This CDR3 is 13 amino acids long. Germline assignment: CDR1 LNHDA and CDR2 SQIVND (reference sequence). The CDR3 DNA reads as TGTGCCAGTCGGGGGACACAGGTGATACCCCTCCACTTT. This encodes CASRGTQVIPLHF.

The rearrangement joins TRBV9 to TRBJ1-2; D is unresolved. This CDR3 is 14 amino acids long. V lost 0 bases and J lost 6, with 12 bases in between. CDR1 and CDR2 from the germline V gene are SGDLS and YYNGEE. In DNA, the CDR3 is TGTGCCAGCAGCGTAGTGGTCAGGTTGAATGGCTACACCTTC. It encodes CASSVVVRLNGYTF.

Comments on this clone: Different DNA sequences within this sample yield the same CDR3. The chain links TRBV28 to TRBJ1-2; the D is unclear. The germline gives CDR1 MDHEN, CDR2 SYDVKM. Trimming pared 5 bases from V and 2 bases from J, leaving 6 bases between. The CDR3 covers 12 residues. The CDR3 DNA reads TGTGCCAGCAGTCTATTAAACTATGGCTACACCTTC. This gives the protein CASSLLNYGYTF.

J is TRBJ2-1 and V is TRBV14; possible D gene TRBD2, 5 bases. Per germline, CDR1 SGHDN and CDR2 FVKESK. Deletions cut 4 bases from V and 5 bases from J, with 15 bases between. The CDR3 spans 15 residues. The CDR3, as DNA: TGTGCCAGCAGCCTACTCCCCCCGGAGGACAATGAGCAGTTCTTC. Protein: CASSLLPPEDNEQFF.

About this clone: A junction end diverges from the germline sequence, so it may reflect a read error. The rearrangement joins TRBV7-8 to TRBJ2-1, with 10 bases that match TRBD2. Germline-derived CDR1 and CDR2 are SGHVS and FQNEAQ. The CDR3 spans 15 residues. The chain's CDR3 is CASTLRRERGGEEVF. The CDR3, as DNA: TGTGCCAGCACCCTCCGGAGGGAGCGGGGGGGCGAGGAGGTCTTC.

This chain uses TRBV10-2 with TRBJ2-7, with 12 bases lining up with TRBD1. The germline CDR1 and CDR2 sequences are WSHSY and SAAADI. This CDR3 region has 14 residues. The J segment lost 6 bases and the V segment lost 8 bases, leaving 8 bases of the junction unmatched. This CDR3 reads CASQGGQGASEQYF. For the CDR3, the DNA is TGCGCCAGCCAGGGGGGACAGGGGGCCTCCGAGCAGTACTTC.

The sample holds a few counts of this clone. The V call is TRBV6-2 or TRBV6-3, the J call TRBJ1-6; no clear D gene. Germline V CDR1 and CDR2: MNHEY, SVGEGT. The length of the CDR3 is 17 residues. Trimming took 2 bases from V and 9 from J, leaving 20 bases between them. CDR3 bases: TGTGCCAGCAGTTACCCCGGAGCAGAGAGTTTTAGTTCACCCCTCCACTTT. Protein product: CASSYPGAESFSSPLHF.

The chain couples TRBV6-5 to TRBJ2-5; a weak D match, TRBD1 (7 bases). The CDR3 is 15 residues long. Trimming shortened V by 2 bases and J by 5 bases, and 15 bases separated the two germline ends. Germline-derived CDR1 and CDR2 are MNHEY and SVGAGI. The CDR3 nucleotides are TGTGCCAGCAGTTACCAGGGGGGACTTCCGGAGACCCAGTACTTC. This translates into CASSYQGGLPETQYF.